This entry lists 27 T cell receptor beta chains sequenced from one sample in a study of T-cell memory formation after mild COVID-19. TCRdb processed the 5' RACE reads anew with MiXCR; each CDR3 protein has one entry. The sample consists of roughly 410,000 distinct CDR3 sequences, roughly a quarter of them appearing once. Sequencing was carried out using PBMCs or a T cell subset sorted from them (not recorded which). The receptors stem from an adult woman who had mild COVID-19 (a few samples of this study predate the infection). Cell type and time point are not known.

The rearrangement links TRBV30 to TRBJ1-5; TRBD1 is a possible D gene (6 bases). Germline V gene sequence: CDR1 GTSNPN, CDR2 SVGIG (reference sequence). The V end lost 2 bases, the J end lost 2 bases, and 10 bases lay between the germline ends. This CDR3 contains 14 residues. CDR3 in amino acids: CAWSRTAGNQPQHF. DNA of the CDR3: TGTGCCTGGAGTCGGACAGCAGGCAATCAGCCCCAGCATTTT.

On this clonotype: Relative to the germline gene, one junction end is altered; a read error may explain this. V gene TRBV6-6 combines with J gene TRBJ2-7; a possible D gene is TRBD1 (6 bases). This CDR3 comprises 11 residues. CDR1 is MNHNY, CDR2 SVGAGI, per germline (reference sequence). This chain's CDR3 is CASQGNYELYF. CDR3 in DNA: TGTGCCAGTCAGGGGAACTACGAGCTGTACTTC.

This clonotype was detected a few times. The rearrangement uses TRBV7-2 and TRBJ2-3, with 12 bases lining up with TRBD2. The CDR3 has 16 amino acids. Trimming cost V 1 base and J 6 bases; bases outside gene matches: 5. The germline gives CDR1 SGHTA, CDR2 FQGNSA. The CDR3 coding sequence is TGTGCCAGCAGCTTAGTACCCCTAGCGGGGGGGGATACGCAGTATTTT. Its translation is CASSLVPLAGGDTQYF.

The CDR3 DNA reads TGTGCCAGCAGAAGCGGGGGGAAGGACAATGAGCAGTTCTTC. This codes for CASRSGGKDNEQFF. The chain uses TRBV6-2 or TRBV6-3 and TRBJ2-1, with 9 positions matching TRBD2. V shed 6 bases, J shed 5 bases, and the junction held 5 bases outside the gene matches. The CDR3 loop spans 14 amino acids. CDR1 MNHEY and CDR2 SVGEGT come from the germline V gene.

J is TRBJ2-7 and V is TRBV12-3 or TRBV12-4; D is possibly TRBD1 (6 bases). The CDR3 length is 15 residues. Trimming stripped 7 bases from V and 4 bases from J, with 20 bases between. DNA for the CDR3: TGTGCCAGCACCCTTACCCCCGGGACAACTTACGAGCAGTACTTC. This translates into CASTLTPGTTYEQYF.

This clonotype was seen once. The rearrangement joins TRBV5-8 to TRBJ1-5; 9 bases are shared with TRBD1. Germline CDR1 SGHTS, CDR2 YDEGEE. The CDR3 sequence is 16 residues long. V dropped 0 bases and J dropped 7; count of bases not matched to a gene: 8. CDR3 protein: CASSLGDRVKGQPQHF. The CDR3 DNA sequence: TGTGCCAGCAGCTTGGGGGACAGGGTTAAGGGGCAGCCCCAGCATTTT.

The V call is TRBV5-1, the J call TRBJ2-1, with D perhaps TRBD2 (5 bases). The germline V gene has CDR1 SGHRS and CDR2 YFSETQ. CDR3 length: 13 amino acids. V was pared by 0 bases and J by 10 bases, with 11 bases between. The CDR3 here is CASSLESSLEQFF. CDR3 in DNA: TGCGCCAGCAGCTTGGAGTCTAGCCTGGAGCAGTTCTTC.

The chain joins TRBV7-9 to TRBJ1-5, with D possibly being TRBD1 (6 bases). Germline loops: CDR1 SEHNR, CDR2 FQNEAQ (reference sequence). This CDR3 comprises 17 residues. Trimming took 3 bases from V and 6 from J, leaving 21 bases between them. CDR3 sequence reads: CASSLGMDRRLGQPQHF. CDR3 sequence (DNA): TGTGCCAGCAGCTTGGGAATGGACAGACGGTTAGGTCAGCCCCAGCATTTT.

CDR3 in DNA: TGCGCCAGCAGCTTGGGTGGCCCCTACGGTGAAGCTTTCTTT. Protein: CASSLGGPYGEAFF. The chain couples TRBV5-1 to TRBJ1-1, with no clear D. CDR3 size: 14 residues. Looked up from germline, CDR1 is SGHRS and CDR2 is YFSETQ. V shed 0 bases and J shed 7 bases, with 13 bases lying between them.

This clonotype came up a few times. The chain carries TRBV27 and TRBJ2-7; 7 bases match TRBD2. The CDR3 is 13 residues long. Germline V lookup: CDR1 MNHEY, CDR2 SMNVEV (reference sequence). V lost 3 bases, J lost 4 bases, and 3 bases stayed unmatched. CDR3 nucleotides: TGTGCCAGCAGTTTTATCGGGGGGTACGAGCAGTACTTC. Amino acids: CASSFIGGYEQYF.

The chain recombines TRBV21-1 with TRBJ1-1. TRBV21-1 is classified as a pseudogene. CDR3 length: 11 residues. The CDR3: CASSKEDGAFF. CDR3 bases: TGTGCCAGCAGCAAAGAAGACGGGGCTTTCTTT.

The rearrangement links TRBV20-1 to TRBJ2-4; D possibly corresponds to TRBD1 (5 bases). The V and J ends lost 4 bases and 4 bases respectively, with 5 bases between them. The CDR3 is 11 amino acids. Per the germline V gene, CDR1 is DFQATT and CDR2 is SNEGSKA (reference sequence). The CDR3: CSANRKNIQYF. In DNA, the CDR3 is TGCAGTGCTAACAGGAAAAACATTCAGTACTTC.

The gene calls are TRBV18 and TRBJ1-5, with D perhaps TRBD1 (5 bases). The CDR3 totals 16 residues. Germline loops: CDR1 KGHSH, CDR2 LQKENI. The V end was cut by 2 bases, the J end by 0 bases, with 11 bases between. This CDR3 reads CASSPSQGYSNQPQHF. The CDR3 DNA reads TGTGCCAGCTCACCATCCCAGGGTTATAGCAATCAGCCCCAGCATTTT.

The chain recombines TRBV7-9 with TRBJ1-2; D may be TRBD1 (5 bases). Trimming cost V 2 bases and J 2 bases, with 15 bases left between them. The germline CDR1 and CDR2 sequences are SEHNR and FQNEAQ (reference sequence). The CDR3 is made up of 16 amino acids. The CDR3 bases are TGTGCCAGCAGCTTAAGGGGCGGGCAGGCGAACTATGGCTACACCTTC. Protein: CASSLRGGQANYGYTF.

This clonotype was counted a few times. The CDR3 spells CASRHWGGQGSGQFF. The CDR3 nucleotides are TGTGCCAGCAGACACTGGGGGGGCCAGGGGTCCGGGCAGTTCTTC. The chain combines TRBV5-6 with TRBJ2-1; maybe TRBD2 (7 bases). Germline V gene data show CDR1 as SGHDT and CDR2 as YYEEEE. The CDR3 length is 15 residues. Trimming took off 5 bases at V and 12 bases at J, with 24 bases between the two ends.

There are a few counts of this clonotype. The chain couples TRBV10-3 to TRBJ2-3; 8 bases are shared with TRBD1. The germline CDR1 and CDR2 sequences are ENHRY and SYGVKD. With 2 bases clipped from V and 2 bases from J, the junction kept 12 bases outside the gene matches. The CDR3 totals 18 residues. CDR3 sequence (DNA): TGTGCCATCAGTGAGCCGCCCAACAGGGGGGAAATCACAGATACGCAGTATTTT. Translated: CAISEPPNRGEITDTQYF.

This clonotype showed up just a few times. The gene calls are TRBV7-6 and TRBJ1-2; 7 bases are a match to TRBD1. J gave up 1 base and V 5 bases, and 7 bases lay outside the gene matches. Germline values: CDR1 SGHVS, CDR2 FNYEAQ. The CDR3 extends over 15 amino acids. CDR3 sequence: CASSPEGQHNYGYTF. The CDR3, as DNA: TGTGCCAGCAGCCCTGAGGGACAGCATAACTATGGCTACACCTTC.

This clonotype has just one count. The V gene is TRBV20-1, the J gene TRBJ2-3; 9 nucleotides agree with TRBD2. This CDR3 contains 15 residues. The trim removed 2 bases at V and 4 bases at J, leaving 7 bases unmatched. Germline CDR1 and CDR2: DFQATT and SNEGSKA (reference sequence). The CDR3 sequence is CSARFVASGADTQYF. The CDR3 DNA is TGCAGTGCTAGATTCGTGGCTAGCGGGGCAGATACGCAGTATTTT.

The chain couples TRBV7-9 to TRBJ2-5, with TRBD2 as a possible D gene (6 bases). The CDR3 contains 14 residues. CDR1 and CDR2 from the germline V gene are SEHNR and FQNEAQ (reference sequence). Trimming shortened V by 8 bases and J by 2 bases, and 15 bases separated the two germline ends. CDR3 bases: TGTGCCAGCGTGGGGCTAGCGAAGCAAGAGACCCAGTACTTC. Translating gives CASVGLAKQETQYF.

The table lists this clonotype with a few counts. The rearrangement joins TRBV12-3 or TRBV12-4 to TRBJ2-2; D is possibly TRBD2 (6 bases). The CDR3 contains 12 residues. The CDR3 DNA reads TGTGCTACTGGCGGGGACACCGGGGAGCTGTTTTTT. Translated: CATGGDTGELFF.

The chain combines TRBV5-1 with TRBJ1-1; 7 positions match TRBD1. This CDR3 comprises 15 residues. Looked up from germline, CDR1 is SGHRS and CDR2 is YFSETQ. Trimming took 3 bases from V and 4 from J; bases not matched to a gene: 9. The CDR3 sequence: CASSSLAGDSTEAFF. The DNA of the CDR3 is TGCGCCAGCAGCTCTTTGGCCGGGGACAGCACTGAAGCTTTCTTT.

This chain connects TRBV12-3 or TRBV12-4 to TRBJ1-1; 9 bases are shared with TRBD1. The CDR3 is 14 residues long. After removal of 5 bases from V and 11 bases from J, the junction contained 12 bases not matched to a gene. CDR3 DNA: TGTGCCAGCAGTCCGTGGGACAGGGAAGGAGAGGCTTTCTTT. This translates into CASSPWDREGEAFF.

The chain uses TRBV5-1 and TRBJ2-1, with 9 positions matching TRBD2. Germline CDR1 is SGHRS and CDR2 is YFSETQ. The CDR3 is 16 residues long. Losses at the gene ends were 4 bases for V and 7 bases for J; bases not matched to a gene: 12. Here the CDR3 reads CASSRRVAGVPNEQFF. CDR3 in DNA: TGCGCCAGCAGCCGCCGGGTAGCGGGAGTCCCAAATGAGCAGTTCTTC.

The chain couples TRBV5-1 to TRBJ2-5; 11 bases fit TRBD2. V lost 5 bases, J lost 2 bases, and 8 bases stayed unmatched. Germline V gene sequence: CDR1 SGHRS, CDR2 YFSETQ. This CDR3 region has 16 residues. As DNA, the CDR3 is TGCGCCAGCAGTCCGGGACTAGCGGATACTCAAGAGACCCAGTACTTC. It specifies CASSPGLADTQETQYF. The complete variable domain, with remaining parts taken from reference TRBV5-1 and TRBJ2-5, reads KAGVTQTPRYLIKTRGQQVTLSCSPISGHRSVSWYQQTPGQGLQFLFEYFSETQRNKGNFPGRFSGRQFSNSRSEMNVSTLELGDSALYLCASSPGLADTQETQYFGPGTRLLVL.

This clonotype has only a few counts. V gene TRBV21-1 combines with J gene TRBJ2-7; the table's D call TRBD2 went unverified against the DNA. TRBV21-1 is a pseudogene. The CDR3 is made up of 15 amino acids. As DNA, the CDR3 is TGTGCCAGCAGCACGGGACTAGCGGGGTATTACGAGCAGTACTTC. Translating gives CASSTGLAGYYEQYF.

This chain uses TRBV29-1 with TRBJ1-2; D is undetermined. V was clipped by 3 bases and J by 6 bases, with 11 bases between them. Germline V lookup: CDR1 SQVTM, CDR2 ANQGSEA. The CDR3 length is 12 residues. This CDR3 is CSVEWGVDGYTF. The CDR3 coding sequence is TGCAGCGTTGAGTGGGGTGTCGATGGCTACACCTTC.

The CDR3 sequence is CSARGFLGGYGYTF. The CDR3 coding sequence is TGCAGTGCTAGAGGGTTTTTGGGGGGCTATGGCTACACCTTC. This rearrangement joins TRBV20-1 to TRBJ1-2, with D possibly being TRBD1 (5 bases). The CDR3 is made up of 14 amino acids. CDR1 and CDR2 (germline): DFQATT, SNEGSKA (reference sequence). With 1 base removed from V and 4 bases from J, the gap between germline ends came to 13 bases.